The present entry profiles one TCR beta chain with its context. This clonotype was detected only a few times. This clone's antigen is unknown. The input lacks base qualities; no much larger clone sits a single base away. The sample comes from a study of blood T cells in healthy people across ages (dated by TCRdb to about 2015). For the wider study: In model experiments, roughly one uniquely barcoded TCR beta cDNA molecule per two T cells was captured by template switching. Four age groups were formed from the donors: young (average 16 years), middle-aged (approximately 39), aged (more than 55) and long-lived (approximately 78). For two donors (one aged 18 to 30 and one aged 80 or older), the study analyzed two additional independent replicas of 1 million unique cDNA reads from the same blood draw. Age-related changes in TCR beta repertoire diversity were measured in the study by deep sequencing normalized with unique cDNA molecular identifiers.

Sequences DFQATT (CDR1) and SNEGSKA (CDR2) are obtained from the germline V gene (reference sequence). Including cysteine and phenylalanine, the CDR3 has 14 amino acids. CDR3 DNA is the only sequence kept; it has 42 bases, read in frame from the first base. Trimming takes 6 bases from V and 0 bases from J, and the germline ends sit 15 bases apart. Results the study describes overall, beyond this receptor: Since profiling was done on bulk unsorted PBMCs, naive and antigen-experienced compartments could not be conclusively compared. The CMV infection status of donors was not known, potentially confounding age-related changes in expanded clonotypes. Estimates of total diversity based on one million sequenced T cells were regarded as lower bounds and as underestimates. Compared with the aged group, more naive CD4+ T cells, fewer expanded clones and increased TCR diversity were shown by the long-lived group, suggesting age selection. As age increased, observed TCR beta diversity per million T cells dropped in a roughly linear way, and a significant reduction was already evident by age 40. The percentage of naive T cells measured by flow cytometry correlated strongly with observed TCR beta diversity.

Libraries came from 5' RACE. The sequencer was an Illumina HiSeq 2500. A second PCR of about 6 to 11 cycles was performed with a sample-barcoded 5' primer and a J-beta primer mix. A template-switch 5' adaptor carrying 12 random nucleotides introduced a unique molecular identifier onto each TCR beta cDNA molecule. At least 2.5 million CDR3-containing paired-end reads were obtained from each sample. First-strand cDNA synthesis was performed from all RNA using the Mint cDNA synthesis kit, with priming by a TRBC-specific oligonucleotide. After uracil-DNA glycosylase treatment, a first 18-cycle PCR used universal primers M1SS and BC2_uni_R on all cDNA. The paper's processing steps were these. For normalization, 1 million high-quality reads were randomly selected from each sample, with every read carrying a distinct molecular identifier. Reads with shared molecular identifiers were discarded instead of being binned into consensus sequences. MiTCR, with a Q25 quality threshold and the strictest error-elimination algorithm, was used for CDR3 identification, clonotype clustering and error correction. A nonparametric unseen species model with Euler transformation was used to estimate lower-bound total TCR beta diversity. TCRdb's own reprocessing of the public reads used fastp at Q25 and MiXCR and kept productive beta chains. Rows are combined by CDR3 protein, so each entry shows the most common genes and DNA. The V and J calls shown here were made by TCRdb, not taken from the authors' results. The sample table contains more than 450,000 distinct CDR3 sequences; only one count was recorded for about 27% of them. The ten largest account for over 3.5% of the sample.

Donors were 40 or so systemically healthy Caucasian individuals from Russia aged roughly 6 to 90 years. Around 10 milliliters of peripheral blood were collected from each donor into EDTA-treated Vacutainer tubes. Ficoll-Paque density-gradient centrifugation was used to isolate PBMCs, with at least 7 million obtained per sample. Total RNA was extracted from PBMCs with Trizol reagent, with at least 6 micrograms obtained per sample. For every donor, flow cytometry on a PBMC aliquot measured the percentage of naive CD45RAhigh/CD27high T cells. This sample also appeared in a second study, on T cells of mothers and their children. The second study, in turn, reports: The donors were nine systemically healthy Caucasian individuals, made up of three mothers and their six children. cDNA synthesis consumed the entire amount of extracted RNA, loaded at about 1.5 ug RNA in each 15 ul reaction. In the second PCR, the M1S primer introduced both the sample barcodes and 2-4 random nucleotides. Each mother yielded over 10 million TCR beta CDR3 reads and each child 2.5 million to 3 million reads. Thymic selection shapes the output of TCR recombination in a similar way in related and unrelated pairs, and inherited differences have a minor effect. Normalized repertoire overlap was always slightly but never significantly higher in related than unrelated mother-child pairs. Persistent microchimeric T cell clones were not detected, at a sensitivity of around 99 clones per million clonotypes. In the study, deep NGS was used to compare the TCR beta repertoires of mothers and children, and features distinguishing related mother-child pairs from unrelated individuals were sought. Mothers averaged about 40 +/- 4 years of age and children averaged about 10 +/- 4 years. After adapter ligation was performed with NEBNext reagents, the libraries were sequenced on an Illumina HiSeq 2000 with 100+100 nt paired-end reads. To prevent cross-contamination, the mother and child libraries were prepared a month apart and were sequenced in separate runs. For each donor, between roughly 450,000 and 2,200,000 distinct TCR beta clonotypes were identified. Naive TCR beta clonotypes were estimated from low-frequency clonotypes matched to each donor's FACS-determined naive share, without sorting.

This clonotype was obtained from a boy between 2 and 10 years old in good health. The chain is assembled from TRBV20-1 and TRBJ2-7; a tentative D call is TRBD1 (7 bases match). The material sequenced was blood. Here is the DNA: TGCAGTGCCGAGGGGGCAGCGGGCTCCTACGAGCAGTACTTC. This codes for CSAEGAAGSYEQYF.